This T cell receptor beta chain was observed in a study of graft-versus-host responses after intestinal transplantation. At the level of the study: Isolated intestinal, liver-intestinal, or multivisceral transplants had been given to the recipients.

CDR1 SGHAT and CDR2 FQNNGV come from the germline V gene. Trimming left V 5 bases short and J 5 bases short, with 6 bases between. The CDR3 has 11 residues. The method was immunoSEQ multiplex PCR; TCRdb's version includes in-frame clones alone and lacks a portion of them. Among around 97,000 clones listed, roughly 93% were seen once. A remark on this clone: Its target is unknown.

The chain joins TRBV11-2 to TRBJ1-1; D is uncertain. The origin of this receptor is a human donor who received an intestinal transplant. Sequences were derived from unstimulated CD8+ T cells sorted from spleen or lymph node cells, sampled before intestinal transplant. CDR3 sequence reads: CASSGLTEAFF. CDR3 DNA sequence: TGTGCCAGCAGCGGATTGACTGAAGCTTTCTTT.